Many counts were recorded for the clone carrying this T cell receptor beta chain. The target antigen is unknown. A single record per CDR3 protein comes from TCRdb applying MiXCR to the RT-PCR reads. The data show 540,000 or so distinct CDR3 sequences, approximately 12% seen once. This entry belongs to a study of response to subunit inactivated influenza vaccine. Study results and limitations: The authors suggested that every seasonal influenza vaccination recruits few new T cells.

This receptor was identified in a man aged 50-60 years who received an inactivated influenza vaccine. The specimen was PBMCs from blood, collected 45 days after vaccination.

The CDR3 loop reads CASSDTGELFF. The CDR3 DNA follows: TGTGCCAGCAGTGACACCGGGGAGCTGTTTTTT. J is TRBJ2-2 and V is TRBV25-1; D unclear. From germline, CDR1 is MGHDK and CDR2 SYGVNS. The CDR3 loop spans 11 amino acids. V was shortened by 3 bases and J by 4 bases, with 0 bases between the two germline ends.